This TCR beta chain was documented in a study of sequential checkpoint blockade in melanoma. Clones were read by immunoSEQ multiplex PCR, and TCRdb kept only the in-frame ones, dropping some. Of a few thousand clones in the sample, 39% are singletons; the top ten hold roughly 9%. The treatment here: randomized to nivolumab then ipilimumab (arm A) or the reverse (arm B). The sample holds a few counts of this clone. J lost 5 bases, V lost 4 bases, and 13 bases had no gene match. The CDR3 length is 18 residues. Germline V gene sequence: CDR1 SGHRS, CDR2 YFSETQ. The material was tumor tissue (inferred from file names), obtained from a patient given nivolumab and ipilimumab in sequence. This chain joins TRBV5-1 and TRBJ2-3; TRBD2 aligns across 13 bases. The sequence was collected from a human donor with melanoma. The CDR3 DNA reads as TGCGCCAGCAGCCAAGAATCACGGGGGACTAGCGGGATAGATACGCAGTATTTT. Residues: CASSQESRGTSGIDTQYF. Full variable domain (missing parts from reference TRBV5-1 and TRBJ2-3): KAGVTQTPRYLIKTRGQQVTLSCSPISGHRSVSWYQQTPGQGLQFLFEYFSETQRNKGNFPGRFSGRQFSNSRSEMNVSTLELGDSALYLCASSQESRGTSGIDTQYFGPGTRLTVL.